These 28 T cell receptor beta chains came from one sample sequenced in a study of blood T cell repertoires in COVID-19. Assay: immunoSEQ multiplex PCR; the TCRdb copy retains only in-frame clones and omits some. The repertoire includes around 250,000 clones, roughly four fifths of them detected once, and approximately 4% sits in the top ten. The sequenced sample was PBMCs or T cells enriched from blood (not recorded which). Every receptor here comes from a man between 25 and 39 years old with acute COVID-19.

CDR3 sequence reads: CASSSRTGKNSPLHF. Here the CDR3 DNA reads TGTGCCAGCAGTTCCCGGACAGGGAAAAATTCACCCCTCCACTTT. The chain joins TRBV27 to TRBJ1-6; 8 bases align to TRBD1. J lost 7 bases, V lost 4 bases, and 6 bases had no gene match. This CDR3 is 15 amino acids long. Germline V lookup: CDR1 MNHEY, CDR2 SMNVEV (reference sequence).

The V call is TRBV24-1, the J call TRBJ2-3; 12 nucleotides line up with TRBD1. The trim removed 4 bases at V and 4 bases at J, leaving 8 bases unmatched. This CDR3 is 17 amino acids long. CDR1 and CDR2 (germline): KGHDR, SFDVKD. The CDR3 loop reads CATSETGTGGRADTQYF. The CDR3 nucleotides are TGTGCCACCAGTGAAACCGGGACAGGGGGCCGCGCAGATACGCAGTATTTT.

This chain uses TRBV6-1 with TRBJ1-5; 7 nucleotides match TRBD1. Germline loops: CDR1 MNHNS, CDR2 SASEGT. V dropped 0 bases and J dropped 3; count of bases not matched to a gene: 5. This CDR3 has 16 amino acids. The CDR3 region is CASSEAAGGVNQPQHF. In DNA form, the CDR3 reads TGTGCCAGCAGTGAAGCGGCAGGGGGAGTCAATCAGCCCCAGCATTTT.

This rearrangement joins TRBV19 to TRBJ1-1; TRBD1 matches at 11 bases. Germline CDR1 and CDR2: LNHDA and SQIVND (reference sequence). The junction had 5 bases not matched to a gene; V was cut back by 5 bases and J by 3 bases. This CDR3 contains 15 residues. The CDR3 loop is CASSGDRGTDTEAFF. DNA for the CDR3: TGTGCCAGTAGTGGGGACAGGGGGACGGACACTGAAGCTTTCTTT.

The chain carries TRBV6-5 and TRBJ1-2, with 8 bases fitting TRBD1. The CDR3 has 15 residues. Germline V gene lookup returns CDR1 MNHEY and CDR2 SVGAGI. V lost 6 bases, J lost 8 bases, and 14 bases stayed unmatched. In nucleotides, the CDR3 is TGTGCCAGCAGAGCGTTGACAGGGGCTCCAGGCGGCTACACCTTC. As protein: CASRALTGAPGGYTF.

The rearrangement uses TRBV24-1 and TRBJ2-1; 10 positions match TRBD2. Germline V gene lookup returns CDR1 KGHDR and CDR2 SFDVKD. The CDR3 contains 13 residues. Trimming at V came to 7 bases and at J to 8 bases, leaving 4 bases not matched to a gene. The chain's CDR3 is CATRASGSDEQFF. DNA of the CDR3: TGTGCCACCAGGGCTAGCGGGAGCGATGAGCAGTTCTTC.

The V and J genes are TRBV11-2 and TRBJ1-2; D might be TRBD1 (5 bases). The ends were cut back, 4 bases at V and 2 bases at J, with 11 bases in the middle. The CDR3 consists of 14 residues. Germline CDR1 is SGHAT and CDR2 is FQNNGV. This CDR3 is CASSSRAGNYGYTF. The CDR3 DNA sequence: TGTGCCAGCAGCTCCCGGGCAGGGAACTATGGCTACACCTTC.

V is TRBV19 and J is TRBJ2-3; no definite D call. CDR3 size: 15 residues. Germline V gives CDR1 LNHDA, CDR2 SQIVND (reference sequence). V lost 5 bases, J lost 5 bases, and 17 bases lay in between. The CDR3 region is CASSPRGSYEDTQYF. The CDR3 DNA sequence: TGTGCCAGTAGTCCTCGTGGTAGTTATGAAGATACGCAGTATTTT.

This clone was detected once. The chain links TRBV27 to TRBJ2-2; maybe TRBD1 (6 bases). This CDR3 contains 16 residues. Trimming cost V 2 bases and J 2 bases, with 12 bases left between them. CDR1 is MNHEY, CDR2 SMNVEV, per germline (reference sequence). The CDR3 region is CASSLSGQTNTGELFF. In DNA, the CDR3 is TGTGCCAGCAGTTTAAGCGGACAGACAAACACCGGGGAGCTGTTTTTT.

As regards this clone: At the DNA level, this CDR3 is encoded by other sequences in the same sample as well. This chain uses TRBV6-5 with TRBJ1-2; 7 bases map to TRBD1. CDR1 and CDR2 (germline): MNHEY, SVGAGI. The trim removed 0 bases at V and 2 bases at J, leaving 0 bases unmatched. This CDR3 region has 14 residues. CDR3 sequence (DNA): TGTGCCAGCAGTTACTCGGGACAGAACTATGGCTACACCTTC. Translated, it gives CASSYSGQNYGYTF.

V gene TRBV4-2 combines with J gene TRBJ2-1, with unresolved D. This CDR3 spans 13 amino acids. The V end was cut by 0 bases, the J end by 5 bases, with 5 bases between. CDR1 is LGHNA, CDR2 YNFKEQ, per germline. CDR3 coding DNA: TGTGCCAGCAGCCAAGAGCGGAACAATGAGCAGTTCTTC. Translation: CASSQERNNEQFF.

CDR3 nucleotide sequence: TGCGCCAGCAATACAGGGTTTGGACCCCAGCATTTT. This sequence encodes CASNTGFGPQHF. The rearrangement joins TRBV10-2 to TRBJ1-5; TRBD1 is a possible D gene (6 bases). Germline-derived CDR1 and CDR2 are WSHSY and SAAADI. The CDR3 spans 12 residues. Trimming stripped 7 bases from V and 10 bases from J, with 14 bases between.

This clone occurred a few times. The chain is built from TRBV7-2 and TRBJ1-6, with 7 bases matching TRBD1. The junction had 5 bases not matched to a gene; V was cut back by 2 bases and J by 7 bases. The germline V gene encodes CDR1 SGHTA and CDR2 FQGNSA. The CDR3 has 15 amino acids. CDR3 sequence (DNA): TGTGCCAGCAGCTTACGGGGACAGCAGAATTCACCCCTCCACTTT. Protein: CASSLRGQQNSPLHF.

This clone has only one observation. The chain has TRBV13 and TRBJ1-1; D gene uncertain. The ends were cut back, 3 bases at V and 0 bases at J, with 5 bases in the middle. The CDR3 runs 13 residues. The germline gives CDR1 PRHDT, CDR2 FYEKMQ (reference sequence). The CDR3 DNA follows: TGTGCCAGCAGCTTTTCGGTGAACACTGAAGCTTTCTTT. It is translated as CASSFSVNTEAFF.

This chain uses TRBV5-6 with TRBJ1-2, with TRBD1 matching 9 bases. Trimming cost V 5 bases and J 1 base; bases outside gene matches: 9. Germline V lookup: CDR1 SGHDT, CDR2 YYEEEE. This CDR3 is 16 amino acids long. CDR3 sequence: CASRLVGDRDNYGYTF. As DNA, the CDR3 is TGTGCCAGCAGACTGGTGGGGGACAGGGATAACTATGGCTACACCTTC.

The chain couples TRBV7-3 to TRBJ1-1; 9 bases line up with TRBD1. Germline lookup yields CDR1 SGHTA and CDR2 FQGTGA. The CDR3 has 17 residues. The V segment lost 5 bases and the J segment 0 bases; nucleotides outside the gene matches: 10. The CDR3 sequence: CASSRKGGQGLNTEAFF. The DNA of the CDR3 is TGTGCCAGCAGCAGAAAAGGGGGACAGGGCTTGAACACTGAAGCTTTCTTT.

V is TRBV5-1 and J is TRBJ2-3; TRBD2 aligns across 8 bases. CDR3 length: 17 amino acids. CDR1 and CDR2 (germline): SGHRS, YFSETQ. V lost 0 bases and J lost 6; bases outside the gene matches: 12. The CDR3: CASSLVWEAGAADTQYF. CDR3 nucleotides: TGCGCCAGCAGCTTGGTTTGGGAAGCGGGGGCAGCGGATACGCAGTATTTT.

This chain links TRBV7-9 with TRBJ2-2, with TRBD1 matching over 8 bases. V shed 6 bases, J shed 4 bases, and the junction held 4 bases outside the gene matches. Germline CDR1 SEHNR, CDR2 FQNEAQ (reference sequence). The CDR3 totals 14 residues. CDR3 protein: CASRPGQGTGELFF. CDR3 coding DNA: TGTGCCAGCAGGCCCGGACAGGGCACCGGGGAGCTGTTTTTT.

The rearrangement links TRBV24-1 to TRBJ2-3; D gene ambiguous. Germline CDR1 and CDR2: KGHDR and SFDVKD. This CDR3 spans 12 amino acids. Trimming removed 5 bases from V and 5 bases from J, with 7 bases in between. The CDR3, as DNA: TGTGCCACCAGTGGCAACGGAGATACGCAGTATTTT. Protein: CATSGNGDTQYF.

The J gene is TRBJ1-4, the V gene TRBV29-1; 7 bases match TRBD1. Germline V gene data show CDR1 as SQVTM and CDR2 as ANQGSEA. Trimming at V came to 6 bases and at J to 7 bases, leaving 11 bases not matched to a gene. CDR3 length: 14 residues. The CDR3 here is CSVNRQGPGEKLFF. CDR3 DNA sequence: TGCAGCGTAAACCGACAGGGACCGGGTGAAAAACTGTTTTTT.

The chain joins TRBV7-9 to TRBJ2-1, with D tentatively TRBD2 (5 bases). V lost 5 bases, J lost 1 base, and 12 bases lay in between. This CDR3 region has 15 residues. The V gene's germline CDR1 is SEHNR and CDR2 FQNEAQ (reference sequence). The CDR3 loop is CASSRGDVSYNEQFF. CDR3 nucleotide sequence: TGTGCCAGCAGCCGGGGTGATGTTTCCTACAATGAGCAGTTCTTC.

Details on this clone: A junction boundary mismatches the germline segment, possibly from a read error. This CDR3 reads CASSSGLSGPYNEQFF. The CDR3, as DNA: TGTGCCAGCAGCTCGGGACTAAGCGGGCCTTACAATGAGCAGTTCTTC. The chain is built from TRBV5-1 and TRBJ2-1; 7 positions match TRBD2. Per the germline V gene, CDR1 is SGHRS and CDR2 is YFSETQ. The CDR3 runs to 16 residues.

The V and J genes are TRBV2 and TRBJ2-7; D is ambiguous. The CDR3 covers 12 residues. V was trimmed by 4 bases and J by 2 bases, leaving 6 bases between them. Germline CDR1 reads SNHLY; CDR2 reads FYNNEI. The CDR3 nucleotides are TGTGCCAGCAGTGGGCTAGCCTACGAGCAGTACGTC. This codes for CASSGLAYEQYV.

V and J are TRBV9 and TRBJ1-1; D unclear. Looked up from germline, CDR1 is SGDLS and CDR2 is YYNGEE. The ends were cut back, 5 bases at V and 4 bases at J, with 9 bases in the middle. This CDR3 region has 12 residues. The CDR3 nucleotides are TGTGCCAGCAGGCCGGGATCCACTGAAGCTTTCTTT. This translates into CASRPGSTEAFF.

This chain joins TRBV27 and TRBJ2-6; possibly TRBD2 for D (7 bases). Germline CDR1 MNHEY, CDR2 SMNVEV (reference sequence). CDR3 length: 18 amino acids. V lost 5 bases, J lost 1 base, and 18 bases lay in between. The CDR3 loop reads CASSHLRGGASGANVLTF. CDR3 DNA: TGTGCCAGCAGTCACCTGAGGGGGGGGGCATCTGGGGCCAACGTCCTGACTTTC. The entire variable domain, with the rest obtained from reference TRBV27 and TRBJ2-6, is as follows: EAQVTQNPRYLITVTGKKLTVTCSQNMNHEYMSWYRQDPGLGLRQIYYSMNVEVTDKGDVPEGYKVSRKEKRNFPLILESPSPNQTSLYFCASSHLRGGASGANVLTFGAGSRLTVL.

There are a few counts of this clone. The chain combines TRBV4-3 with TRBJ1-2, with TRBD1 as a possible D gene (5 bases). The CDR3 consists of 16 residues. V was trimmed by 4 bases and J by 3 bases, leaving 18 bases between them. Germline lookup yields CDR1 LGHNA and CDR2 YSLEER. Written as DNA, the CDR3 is TGCGCCAGCAGCCGAGATTTCACAAGGGGTGACTATGGCTACACCTTC. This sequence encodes CASSRDFTRGDYGYTF.

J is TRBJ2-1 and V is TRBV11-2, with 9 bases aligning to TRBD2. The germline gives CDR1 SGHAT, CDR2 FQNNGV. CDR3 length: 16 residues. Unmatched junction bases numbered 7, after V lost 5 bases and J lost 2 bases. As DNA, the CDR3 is TGTGCCAGCAGCCCCGCGGGGGGGGTCACCTACAATGAGCAGTTCTTC. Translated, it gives CASSPAGGVTYNEQFF.

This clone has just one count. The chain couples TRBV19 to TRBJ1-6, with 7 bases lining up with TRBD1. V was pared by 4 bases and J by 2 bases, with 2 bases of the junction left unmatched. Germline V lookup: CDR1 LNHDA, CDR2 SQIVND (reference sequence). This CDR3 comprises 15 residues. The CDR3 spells CASSTGGTYNSPLHF. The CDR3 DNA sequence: TGTGCCAGTAGTACAGGGGGGACCTATAATTCACCCCTCCACTTT. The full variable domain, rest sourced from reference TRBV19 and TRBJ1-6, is DGGITQSPKYLFRKEGQNVTLSCEQNLNHDAMYWYRQDPGQGLRLIYYSQIVNDFQKGDIAEGYSVSREKKESFPLTVTSAQKNPTAFYLCASSTGGTYNSPLHFGNGTRLTVT.